This TCR beta chain stems from a study of cytotoxic CD8 clonotypes in ibrutinib-treated CLL. About the study: Response samples came after a median roughly 13 months of treatment, range 6 to 36. General observations from the study: Measured clonality at baseline was greater than in age-matched healthy donors and tracked with circulating CD8+ T-cell counts.

The trim removed 1 base at V and 0 bases at J, leaving 5 bases unmatched. CDR3 size: 17 residues. Germline V CDR1 and CDR2: MNHNS, SASEGT. This clone has just a few counts. What it recognizes is unknown. Profiling relied on immunoSEQ multiplex PCR, and the TCRdb table lists in-frame clones only, not all of them. The table records about 29,000 clones, 85% of them present only once. The receptor was isolated from a human donor with chronic lymphocytic leukemia. The chain recombines TRBV6-1 with TRBJ2-3, with 9 bases aligning to TRBD2. The specimen comprised PBMCs, sampled after 24 months of ibrutinib treatment. The CDR3 DNA reads as TGTGCCAGCAGTGAAGAAGCGGGGGGCCTCAGCACAGATACGCAGTATTTT. Translated, it gives CASSEEAGGLSTDTQYF.